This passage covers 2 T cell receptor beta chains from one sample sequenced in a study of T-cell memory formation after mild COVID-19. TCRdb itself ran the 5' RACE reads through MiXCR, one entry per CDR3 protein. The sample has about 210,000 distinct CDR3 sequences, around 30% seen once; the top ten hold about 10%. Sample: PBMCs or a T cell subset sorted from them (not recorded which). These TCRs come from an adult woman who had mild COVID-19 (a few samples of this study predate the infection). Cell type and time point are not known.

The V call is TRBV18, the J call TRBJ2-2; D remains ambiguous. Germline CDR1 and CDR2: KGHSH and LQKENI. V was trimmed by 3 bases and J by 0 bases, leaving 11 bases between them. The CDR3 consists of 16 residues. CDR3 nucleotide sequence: TGTGCCAGCTCACCCGTTATACCCGCGAACACCGGGGAGCTGTTTTTT. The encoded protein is CASSPVIPANTGELFF.

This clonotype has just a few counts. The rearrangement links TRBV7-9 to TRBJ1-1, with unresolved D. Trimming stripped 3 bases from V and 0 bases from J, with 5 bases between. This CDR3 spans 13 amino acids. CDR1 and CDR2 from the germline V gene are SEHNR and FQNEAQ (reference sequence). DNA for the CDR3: TGTGCCAGCAGCTTCATCCTGAACACTGAAGCTTTCTTT. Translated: CASSFILNTEAFF.